Listed here are 14 T cell receptor beta chains from one sample, sequenced in a study of CXCR3-negative and CXCR3-positive naive CD8 T cells (dated by TCRdb to the late 2010s). Sequencer: NextSeq 550. The Human TCR Profiling Kit (MiLaboratory) was used to prepare UMI-labeled 5' RACE TRB cDNA libraries. TCRdb reprocessed the sequencing reads and holds a single record per CDR3 protein sequence, with no DNA. The sample's own table lists about 46,000 distinct CDR3 sequences. The top ten hold approximately 2.3% of the sample. Sequencing was performed on naive CXCR3- CD8+ T cells from blood. In the paper's terms, the cell subset or site label means: CD45RO-CCR7+CD27+CD95- naive CD8+ T cells lacking CXCR3 (TNR3-). Receptors were obtained from a human donor in good health. Some clones in this sample may be carry-over from other donors' samples.

The gene calls are TRBV12-3 or TRBV12-4 and TRBJ2-2. The CDR3 loop spans 16 amino acids. The CDR3: CASSFLLDSFTGELFF.

The chain has TRBV11-2 and TRBJ1-2; TCRdb returns TRBD1, unconfirmable since there is no DNA. This CDR3 region has 14 residues. CDR1 and CDR2 from the germline V gene are SGHAT and FQNNGV. CDR3 residues: CASSLGTDVYGYTF.

The gene calls are TRBV3-1 and TRBJ2-2; TCRdb lists TRBD2, though no DNA is available to test this call. The CDR3 extends over 15 amino acids. Germline CDR1 and CDR2: LGHDT and YNNKEL (reference sequence). This chain's CDR3 is CASSQLREAIGELFF.

The V gene is TRBV29-1, the J gene TRBJ2-1; with no DNA, the TCRdb D assignment of TRBD1 cannot be verified. The CDR3 spans 14 residues. Looked up from germline, CDR1 is SQVTM and CDR2 is ANQGSEA. The CDR3 is CSVIGTLDYNEQFF.

This CDR3 reads CASSYGPGLGLNEQFF. The chain has TRBV6-5 and TRBJ2-1; TCRdb picks TRBD2, but there is no DNA to check that call. The CDR3 is 16 amino acids. Germline V gives CDR1 MNHEY, CDR2 SVGAGI.

The chain carries TRBV6-6 and TRBJ1-2; TCRdb's D call, TRBD1, is unchecked because there is no DNA. CDR3 length: 16 residues. Germline V CDR1 and CDR2: MNHNY, SVGAGI (reference sequence). The CDR3 sequence: CASSSSKDGQFLGYTF.

The chain links TRBV29-1 to TRBJ1-2; TCRdb reports TRBD1, a call that lacks DNA to check it against. Germline assignment: CDR1 SQVTM and CDR2 ANQGSEA. The CDR3 runs 12 residues. The CDR3 sequence: CSVEDRALGYTF. Looking up the rest from reference TRBV29-1 and TRBJ1-2 gives the full variable domain: SAVISQKPSRDICQRGTSLTIQCQVDSQVTMMFWYRQQPGQSLTLIATANQGSEATYESGFVIDKFPISRPNLTFSTLTVSNMSPEDSSIYLCSVEDRALGYTFGSGTRLTVV.

The chain's CDR3 is CSAQTGDYEQYF. The chain has TRBV29-1 and TRBJ2-7; with no DNA, the TCRdb D assignment of TRBD1 cannot be verified. The CDR3 sequence is 12 residues long. The germline gives CDR1 SQVTM, CDR2 ANQGSEA.

V gene TRBV7-9 combines with J gene TRBJ2-4. CDR3 length: 12 residues. Germline V gene data show CDR1 as SEHNR and CDR2 as FQNEAQ (reference sequence). This chain's CDR3 is CASSFGSVKMDF.

The chain carries TRBV28 and TRBJ1-2. The length of the CDR3 is 12 residues. CDR1 is MDHEN, CDR2 SYDVKM, per germline. CDR3 protein: CASSSGPGGYTF.

The chain has TRBV23-1 and TRBJ2-5; TCRdb reports TRBD2, a call that lacks DNA to check it against. TRBV23-1 is labeled an ORF, and its function is uncertain. The CDR3 is 16 residues long. Here the CDR3 reads CASSHCTAGPTETQYF.

The rearrangement joins TRBV20-1 to TRBJ2-7; TCRdb selects TRBD1, and the lack of DNA leaves this call unchecked. The CDR3 sequence is 11 residues long. The germline gives CDR1 DFQATT, CDR2 SNEGSKA (reference sequence). CDR3: CSAPGPYEQYF.

V gene TRBV4-3 combines with J gene TRBJ1-2; TCRdb's D call, TRBD1, is unchecked because there is no DNA. CDR1 is LGHNA, CDR2 YSLEER, per germline. The CDR3 loop spans 13 amino acids. This chain's CDR3 is CASSPGHRNGYTF.

CDR3 amino acids: CAFTRSSYEQYF. The rearrangement joins TRBV30 to TRBJ2-7. The V gene's germline CDR1 is GTSNPN and CDR2 SVGIG (reference sequence). The CDR3 totals 12 residues.